This T cell receptor (beta chain) was recorded in a study of long-term antiretroviral therapy in people with HIV. At the survey level, the v3.0 immunoSEQ assay was run. The data were produced by immunoSEQ multiplex PCR, yet TCRdb's version contains in-frame clones alone and is incomplete. The sample carries roughly 20,000 clones, 70% to 90% recorded once. The CDR3 is 17 residues long. The V gene end was trimmed by 8 bases and the J gene end by 0 bases; junction bases not matched to a gene: 7. Germline values: CDR1 WSHSY, CDR2 SAAADI. The J gene is TRBJ2-5, the V gene TRBV10-2, with 15 bases identical to TRBD2. The sequence came from a man aged 60 to 75 with HIV. Here the sequenced sample was unsorted PBMCs, taken 2.3 years after starting antiretroviral therapy. DNA for the CDR3: TGCGCCAGCGGCGGACTAGCGGGGGGGTCGTACCAAGAGACCCAGTACTTC. It specifies CASGGLAGGSYQETQYF.